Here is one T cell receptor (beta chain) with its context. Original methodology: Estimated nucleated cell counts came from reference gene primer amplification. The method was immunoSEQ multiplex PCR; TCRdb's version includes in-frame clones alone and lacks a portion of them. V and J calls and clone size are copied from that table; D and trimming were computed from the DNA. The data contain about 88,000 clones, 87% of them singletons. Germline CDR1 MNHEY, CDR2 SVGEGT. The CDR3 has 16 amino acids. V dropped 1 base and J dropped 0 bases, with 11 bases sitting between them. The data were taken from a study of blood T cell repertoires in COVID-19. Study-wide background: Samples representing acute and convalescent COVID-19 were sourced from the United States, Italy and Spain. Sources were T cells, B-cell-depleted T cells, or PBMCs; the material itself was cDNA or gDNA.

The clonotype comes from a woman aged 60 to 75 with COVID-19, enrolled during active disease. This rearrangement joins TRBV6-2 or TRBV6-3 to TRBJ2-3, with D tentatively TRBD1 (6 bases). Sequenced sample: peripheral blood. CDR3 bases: TGTGCCAGCAGTTACTTCGGACAGACTAGCACAGATACGCAGTATTTT. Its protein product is CASSYFGQTSTDTQYF.